This T cell receptor beta chain emerged from a study of cytotoxic CD8 clonotypes in ibrutinib-treated CLL. Study as a whole: Mean per-sample yields comprised 255,043 productive templates and approximately 90,000 productive rearrangements.

Trimming pared 8 bases from V and 0 bases from J, leaving 13 bases between. This CDR3 spans 14 amino acids. Germline lookup yields CDR1 MNHEY and CDR2 SMNVEV (reference sequence). To note about this clone: What it binds is unknown.

Repertoires were generated with immunoSEQ multiplex PCR, while TCRdb's copy carries only in-frame clones and drops some. The sample lists approximately 57,000 clones; over 55% were seen once. The study, taken as a whole, reports: Having risen at ibrutinib response, clonality had fallen back toward baseline by progression.

The rearrangement uses TRBV27 and TRBJ1-1; D gene uncertain. The specimen was PBMCs, collected after 24 months of ibrutinib treatment. This TCR derives from a human donor with chronic lymphocytic leukemia. The CDR3 sequence is CASGSRGLNTEAFF. DNA of the CDR3: TGTGCCAGCGGTAGCCGGGGATTGAACACTGAAGCTTTCTTT.